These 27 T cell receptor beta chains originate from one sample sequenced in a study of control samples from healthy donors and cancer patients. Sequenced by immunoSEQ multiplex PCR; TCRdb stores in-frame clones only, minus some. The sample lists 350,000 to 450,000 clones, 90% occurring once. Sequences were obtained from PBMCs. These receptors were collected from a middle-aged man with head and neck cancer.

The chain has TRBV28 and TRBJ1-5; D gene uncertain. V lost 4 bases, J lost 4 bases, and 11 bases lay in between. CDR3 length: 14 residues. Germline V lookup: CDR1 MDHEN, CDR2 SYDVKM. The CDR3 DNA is TGTGCCAGCAGTTCTGGGGAAAGGAATCAGCCCCAGCATTTT. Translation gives CASSSGERNQPQHF.

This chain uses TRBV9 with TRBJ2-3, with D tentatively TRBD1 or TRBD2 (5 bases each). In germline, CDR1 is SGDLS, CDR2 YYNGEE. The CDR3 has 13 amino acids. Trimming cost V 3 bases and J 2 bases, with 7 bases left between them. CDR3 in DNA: TGTGCCAGCAGCGGGGACCACACAGATACGCAGTATTTT. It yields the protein CASSGDHTDTQYF.

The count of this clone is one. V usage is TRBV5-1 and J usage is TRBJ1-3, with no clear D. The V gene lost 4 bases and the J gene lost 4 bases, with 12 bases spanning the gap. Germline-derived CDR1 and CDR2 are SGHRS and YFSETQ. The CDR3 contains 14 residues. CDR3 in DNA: TGCGCCAGCAGCGAAAACCCCGTCGGAAACACCATATATTTT. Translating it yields CASSENPVGNTIYF.

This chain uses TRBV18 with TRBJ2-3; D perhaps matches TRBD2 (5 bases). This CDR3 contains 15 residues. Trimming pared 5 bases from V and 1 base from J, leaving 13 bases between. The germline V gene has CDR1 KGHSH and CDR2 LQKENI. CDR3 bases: TGTGCCAGCTCATCCCGGGGTGGGGGCACAGATACGCAGTATTTT. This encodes CASSSRGGGTDTQYF.

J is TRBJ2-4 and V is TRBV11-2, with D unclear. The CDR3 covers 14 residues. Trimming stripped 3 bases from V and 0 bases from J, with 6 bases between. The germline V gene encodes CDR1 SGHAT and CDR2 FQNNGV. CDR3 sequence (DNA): TGTGCCAGCAGCTTCAGAGTAGCCAAAAACATTCAGTACTTC. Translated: CASSFRVAKNIQYF. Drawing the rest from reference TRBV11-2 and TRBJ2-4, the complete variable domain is EAGVAQSPRYKIIEKRQSVAFWCNPISGHATLYWYQQILGQGPKLLIQFQNNGVVDDSQLPKDRFSAERLKGVDSTLKIQPAKLEDSAVYLCASSFRVAKNIQYFGAGTRLSVL.

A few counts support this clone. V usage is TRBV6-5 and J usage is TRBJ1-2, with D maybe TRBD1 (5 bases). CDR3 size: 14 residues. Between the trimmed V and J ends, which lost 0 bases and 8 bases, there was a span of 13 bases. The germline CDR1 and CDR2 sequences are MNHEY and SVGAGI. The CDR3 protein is CASSYSRGTGGYTF. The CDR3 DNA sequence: TGTGCCAGCAGTTACTCGAGAGGGACGGGAGGCTACACCTTC.

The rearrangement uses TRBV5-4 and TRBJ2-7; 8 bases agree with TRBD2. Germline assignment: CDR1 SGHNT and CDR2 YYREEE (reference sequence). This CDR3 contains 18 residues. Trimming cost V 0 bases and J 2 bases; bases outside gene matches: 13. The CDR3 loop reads CASSLDFTTAGEPYEQYF. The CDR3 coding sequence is TGTGCCAGCAGCTTGGATTTTACGACAGCGGGGGAGCCCTACGAGCAGTACTTC.

In DNA, the CDR3 is TGTGCCAGCAGCCAAAGTACGGGGGGGATACGACAAGAGACCCAGTACTTC. This sequence encodes CASSQSTGGIRQETQYF. The chain uses TRBV3-1 (or the pseudogene TRBV3-2) and TRBJ2-5, with TRBD2 matching 8 bases. The V and J ends lost 2 bases and 2 bases, in that order; junction bases with no gene match: 10. CDR3 length: 17 amino acids. In germline, CDR1 is LGHDT, CDR2 YNNKEL (reference sequence).

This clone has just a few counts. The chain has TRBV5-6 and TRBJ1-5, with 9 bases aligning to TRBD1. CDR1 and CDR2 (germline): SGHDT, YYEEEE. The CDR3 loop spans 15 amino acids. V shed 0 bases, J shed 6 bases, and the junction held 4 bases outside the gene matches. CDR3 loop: CASSLGTGVTQPQHF. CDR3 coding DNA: TGTGCCAGCAGCTTGGGGACAGGGGTGACTCAGCCCCAGCATTTT.

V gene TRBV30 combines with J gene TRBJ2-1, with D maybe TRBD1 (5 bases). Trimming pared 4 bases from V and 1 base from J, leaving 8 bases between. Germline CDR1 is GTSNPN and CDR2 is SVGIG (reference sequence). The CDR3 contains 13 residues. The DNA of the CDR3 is TGTGCCTGGAATGCAGGGTCCTACAATGAGCAGTTCTTC. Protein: CAWNAGSYNEQFF.

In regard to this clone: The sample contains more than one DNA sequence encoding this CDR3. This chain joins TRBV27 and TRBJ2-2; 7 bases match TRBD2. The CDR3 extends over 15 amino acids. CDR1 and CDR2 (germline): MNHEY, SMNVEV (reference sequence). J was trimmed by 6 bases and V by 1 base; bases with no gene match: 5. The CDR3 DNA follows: TGTGCCAGCAGTTTATATGGGAGGGCCGCCGGGGAGCTGTTTTTT. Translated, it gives CASSLYGRAAGELFF.

The CDR3 loop reads CASSKTPGLTQYF. The DNA of the CDR3 is TGCGCCAGCAGCAAGACCCCCGGGTTGACCCAGTACTTC. V usage is TRBV5-1 and J usage is TRBJ2-5, with no clear D. This CDR3 comprises 13 residues. Germline lookup yields CDR1 SGHRS and CDR2 YFSETQ. V dropped 4 bases and J dropped 7 bases, with 14 bases sitting between them.

In nucleotides, the CDR3 is TGTGCCAGCAGTGGTTTTTGGGGAGCTTTCTTT. This translates into CASSGFWGAFF. This sequence joins TRBV2 and TRBJ1-1; D unresolved. V was cut by 4 bases and J by 10 bases, with 10 bases left in between. Germline V gene sequence: CDR1 SNHLY, CDR2 FYNNEI. This CDR3 region has 11 residues.

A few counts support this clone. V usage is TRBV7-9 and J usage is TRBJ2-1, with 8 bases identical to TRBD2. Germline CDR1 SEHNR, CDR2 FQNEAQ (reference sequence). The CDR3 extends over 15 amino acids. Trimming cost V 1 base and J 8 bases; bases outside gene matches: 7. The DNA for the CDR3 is TGTGCCAGCAGCTTAGGAGCGGGGGCTGTCGATGAGCAGTTCTTC. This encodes CASSLGAGAVDEQFF.

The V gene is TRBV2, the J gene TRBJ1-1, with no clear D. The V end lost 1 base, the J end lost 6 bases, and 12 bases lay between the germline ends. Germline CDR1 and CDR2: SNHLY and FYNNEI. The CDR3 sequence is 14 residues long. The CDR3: CASSEDGGIPEAFF. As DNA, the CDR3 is TGTGCCAGCAGTGAAGACGGCGGAATCCCTGAAGCTTTCTTT.

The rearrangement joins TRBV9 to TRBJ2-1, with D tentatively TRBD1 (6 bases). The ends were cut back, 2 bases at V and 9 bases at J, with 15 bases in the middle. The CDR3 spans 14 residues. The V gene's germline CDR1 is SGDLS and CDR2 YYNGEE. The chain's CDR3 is CASSVAGEYGEQFF. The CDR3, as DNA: TGTGCCAGCAGCGTGGCAGGGGAGTATGGTGAGCAGTTCTTC.

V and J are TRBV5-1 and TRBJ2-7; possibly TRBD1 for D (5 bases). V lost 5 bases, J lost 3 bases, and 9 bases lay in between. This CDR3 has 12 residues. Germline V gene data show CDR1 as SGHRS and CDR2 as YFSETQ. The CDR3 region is CASRSDSYEQYF. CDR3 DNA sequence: TGCGCCAGCAGGTCCGACAGCTACGAGCAGTACTTC.

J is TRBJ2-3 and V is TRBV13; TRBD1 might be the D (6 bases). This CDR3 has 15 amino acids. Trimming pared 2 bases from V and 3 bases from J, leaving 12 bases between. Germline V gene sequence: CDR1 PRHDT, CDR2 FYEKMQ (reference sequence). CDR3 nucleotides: TGTGCCAGCAGCTTATCTGCAGGGACAACAGATACGCAGTATTTT. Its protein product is CASSLSAGTTDTQYF.

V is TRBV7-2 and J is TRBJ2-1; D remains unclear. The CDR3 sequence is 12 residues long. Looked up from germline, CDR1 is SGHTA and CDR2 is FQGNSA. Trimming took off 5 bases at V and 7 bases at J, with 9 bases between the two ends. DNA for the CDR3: TGTGCCAGCAGCCCCAGCAGGAATGAGCAGTTCTTC. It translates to CASSPSRNEQFF.

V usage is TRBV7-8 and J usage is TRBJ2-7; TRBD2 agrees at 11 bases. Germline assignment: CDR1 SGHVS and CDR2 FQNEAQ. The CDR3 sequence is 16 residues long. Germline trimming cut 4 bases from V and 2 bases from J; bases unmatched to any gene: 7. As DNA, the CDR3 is TGTGCCAGCAGCTCCCCGACTAGCGGGGTAACCTACGAGCAGTACTTC. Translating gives CASSSPTSGVTYEQYF.

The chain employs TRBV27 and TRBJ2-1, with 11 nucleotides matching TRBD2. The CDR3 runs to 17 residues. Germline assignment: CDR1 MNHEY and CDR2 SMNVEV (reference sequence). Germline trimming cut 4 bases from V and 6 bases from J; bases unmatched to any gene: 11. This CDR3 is CASSSTYTSGRINEQFF. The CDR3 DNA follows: TGTGCCAGCAGTTCGACCTATACTAGCGGGAGAATCAATGAGCAGTTCTTC.

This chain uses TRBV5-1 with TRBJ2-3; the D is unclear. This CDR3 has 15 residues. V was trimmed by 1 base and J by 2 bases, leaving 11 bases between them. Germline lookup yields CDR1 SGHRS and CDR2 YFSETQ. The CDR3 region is CASSLRGGSTDTQYF. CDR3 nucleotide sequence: TGCGCCAGCAGCTTGCGCGGCGGATCCACAGATACGCAGTATTTT.

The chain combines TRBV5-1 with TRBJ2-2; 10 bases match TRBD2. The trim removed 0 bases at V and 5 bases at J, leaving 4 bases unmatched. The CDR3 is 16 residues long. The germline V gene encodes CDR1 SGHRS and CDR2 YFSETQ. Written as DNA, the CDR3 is TGCGCCAGCAGCTTGGCGCCTAGCGGGAGTACCGGGGAGCTGTTTTTT. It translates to CASSLAPSGSTGELFF.

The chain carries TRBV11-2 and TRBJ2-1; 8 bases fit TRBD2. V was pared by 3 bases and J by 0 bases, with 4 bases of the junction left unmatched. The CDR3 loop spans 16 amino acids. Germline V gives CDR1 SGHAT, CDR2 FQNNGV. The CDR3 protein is CASSLGTSGSYNEQFF. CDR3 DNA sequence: TGTGCCAGCAGCTTGGGTACTAGCGGCTCCTACAATGAGCAGTTCTTC.

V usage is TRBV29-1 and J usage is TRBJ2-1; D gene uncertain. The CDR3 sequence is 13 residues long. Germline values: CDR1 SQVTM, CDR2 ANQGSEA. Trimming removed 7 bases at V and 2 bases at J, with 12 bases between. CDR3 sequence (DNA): TGCAGCGCCGCTCCTTCTACCTACAATGAGCAGTTCTTC. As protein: CSAAPSTYNEQFF.

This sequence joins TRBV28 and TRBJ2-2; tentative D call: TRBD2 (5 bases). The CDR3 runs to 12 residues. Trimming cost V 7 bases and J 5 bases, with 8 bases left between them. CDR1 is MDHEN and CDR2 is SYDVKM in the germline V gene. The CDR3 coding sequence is TGTGCCAGCACCCGAGGGACCGGGGAGCTGTTTTTT. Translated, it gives CASTRGTGELFF. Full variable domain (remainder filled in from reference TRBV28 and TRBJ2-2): DVKVTQSSRYLVKRTGEKVFLECVQDMDHENMFWYRQDPGLGLRLIYFSYDVKMKEKGDIPEGYSVSREKKERFSLILESASTNQTSMYLCASTRGTGELFFGEGSRLTVL.

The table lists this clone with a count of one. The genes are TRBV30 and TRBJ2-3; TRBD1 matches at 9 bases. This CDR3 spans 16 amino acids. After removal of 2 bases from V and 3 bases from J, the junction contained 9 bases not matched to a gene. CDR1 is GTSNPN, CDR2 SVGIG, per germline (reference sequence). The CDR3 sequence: CAWSQRGTGSTDTQYF. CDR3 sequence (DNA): TGTGCCTGGAGTCAGAGAGGGACAGGGAGTACAGATACGCAGTATTTT.